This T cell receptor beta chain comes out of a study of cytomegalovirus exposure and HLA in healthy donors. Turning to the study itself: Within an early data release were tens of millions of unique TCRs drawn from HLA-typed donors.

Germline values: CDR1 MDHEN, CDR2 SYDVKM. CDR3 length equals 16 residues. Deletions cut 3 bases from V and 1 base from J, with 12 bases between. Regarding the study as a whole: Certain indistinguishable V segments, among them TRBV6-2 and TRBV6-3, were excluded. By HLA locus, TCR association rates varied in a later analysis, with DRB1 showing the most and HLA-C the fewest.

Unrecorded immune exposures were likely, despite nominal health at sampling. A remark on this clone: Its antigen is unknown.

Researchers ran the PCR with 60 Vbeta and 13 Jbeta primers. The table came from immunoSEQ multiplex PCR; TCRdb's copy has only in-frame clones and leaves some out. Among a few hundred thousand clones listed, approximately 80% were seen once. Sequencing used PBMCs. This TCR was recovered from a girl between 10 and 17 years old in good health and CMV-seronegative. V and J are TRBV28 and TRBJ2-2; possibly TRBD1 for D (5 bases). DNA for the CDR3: TGTGCCAGCAGTTTGGACACGACGGGGAACACCGGGGAGCTGTTTTTT. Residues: CASSLDTTGNTGELFF. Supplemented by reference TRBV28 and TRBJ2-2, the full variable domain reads DVKVTQSSRYLVKRTGEKVFLECVQDMDHENMFWYRQDPGLGLRLIYFSYDVKMKEKGDIPEGYSVSREKKERFSLILESASTNQTSMYLCASSLDTTGNTGELFFGEGSRLTVL.